One and the same sample provided the 21 T cell receptor beta chains below, sequenced in a study of response to subunit inactivated influenza vaccine. TCRdb processed the RT-PCR reads anew with MiXCR; each CDR3 protein has one entry. Of some 800,000 distinct CDR3 sequences listed, around 20% are singletons. This sample comprised PBMCs from blood, obtained less than 6 days after vaccination. Source of these receptors: a man in his fifties who received an inactivated influenza vaccine.

V gene TRBV6-5 combines with J gene TRBJ2-1; weak D call: TRBD2 (6 bases). Trimming cost V 0 bases and J 9 bases, with 12 bases left between them. Looked up from germline, CDR1 is MNHEY and CDR2 is SVGAGI. The length of the CDR3 is 14 residues. The CDR3 here is CASSYSAGWVEQFF. The CDR3 DNA follows: TGTGCCAGCAGTTACTCGGCGGGGTGGGTTGAGCAGTTCTTC.

This clonotype was counted at least ten times. The chain carries TRBV20-1 and TRBJ2-7; D possibly corresponds to TRBD1 (5 bases). CDR1 and CDR2 (germline): DFQATT, SNEGSKA (reference sequence). Trimming shortened V by 0 bases and J by 4 bases, and 13 bases separated the two germline ends. The CDR3 has 14 residues. The CDR3 is CSARDQGQEYEQYF. The CDR3 coding sequence is TGCAGTGCTAGAGATCAGGGCCAGGAGTACGAGCAGTACTTC.

This clonotype has ten or more counts. This sequence joins TRBV7-2 and TRBJ2-3, with unresolved D. Trimming took off 7 bases at V and 2 bases at J, with 4 bases between the two ends. The germline V gene encodes CDR1 SGHTA and CDR2 FQGNSA. The CDR3 covers 11 residues. The CDR3 DNA is TGTGCCAGCACCAACACAGATACGCAGTATTTT. Translating gives CASTNTDTQYF.

This clonotype was picked up a small number of times. This chain joins TRBV4-2 and TRBJ2-5, with a possible D match to TRBD2 (7 bases). CDR1 LGHNA and CDR2 YNFKEQ come from the germline V gene. The CDR3 spans 15 residues. Trimming took 1 base from V and 5 from J, leaving 14 bases between them. CDR3 DNA sequence: TGTGCCAGCAGCCAAGGACGGCGGGGGCCTGAGACCCAGTACTTC. Translation gives CASSQGRRGPETQYF.

This clonotype occurred a few times. V is TRBV28 and J is TRBJ2-1; 7 positions match TRBD1. CDR1 MDHEN and CDR2 SYDVKM come from the germline V gene. The CDR3 runs to 13 residues. The ends lost 5 bases at V and 9 bases at J; junction bases unmatched: 7. The CDR3 sequence: CASSPTGVGEQFF. As DNA, the CDR3 is TGTGCCAGCAGTCCTACAGGGGTGGGTGAGCAGTTCTTC.

This rearrangement joins TRBV4-2 to TRBJ2-5; maybe TRBD1 (6 bases). CDR3 size: 14 residues. Germline values: CDR1 LGHNA, CDR2 YNFKEQ. V was trimmed by 4 bases and J by 3 bases, leaving 12 bases between them. The CDR3 DNA is TGTGCCAGCAGCCCTTCTCGGACAGAAGAGACCCAGTACTTC. Protein: CASSPSRTEETQYF.

The chain couples TRBV20-1 to TRBJ2-1; the match to TRBD1 covers 7 bases. V shed 6 bases and J 6 bases; nucleotides not matched to a gene: 8. Germline-derived CDR1 and CDR2 are DFQATT and SNEGSKA (reference sequence). The CDR3 runs to 13 residues. This CDR3 is CSAELAGGNEQFF. The CDR3 coding sequence is TGCAGTGCCGAGCTGGCAGGGGGCAATGAGCAGTTCTTC.

CDR3 protein: CASTDAGDRIYEQYF. The CDR3, as DNA: TGTGCCAGCACCGACGCTGGGGACAGGATCTACGAGCAGTACTTC. The genes are TRBV28 and TRBJ2-7, with TRBD1 matching 8 bases. The CDR3 consists of 15 residues. The ends lost 7 bases at V and 3 bases at J; junction bases unmatched: 11. Germline V gene data show CDR1 as MDHEN and CDR2 as SYDVKM.

The chain links TRBV10-1 to TRBJ1-6; D is undetermined. Germline values: CDR1 WNHNN, CDR2 SYGVQD (reference sequence). The ends were cut back, 8 bases at V and 5 bases at J, with 10 bases in the middle. This CDR3 spans 13 amino acids. CDR3 loop: CASLDTDNSPLHF. In nucleotides, the CDR3 is TGCGCCAGCCTCGACACCGATAATTCACCCCTCCACTTT.

This chain uses TRBV6-5 with TRBJ2-1, with a possible D match to TRBD1 (6 bases). V was shortened by 6 bases and J by 7 bases, with 19 bases between the two germline ends. Germline V gene lookup returns CDR1 MNHEY and CDR2 SVGAGI. This CDR3 region has 15 residues. The CDR3 protein is CASSYTRNRVNEQFF. DNA for the CDR3: TGTGCCAGCAGCTACACCAGGAACAGGGTTAATGAGCAGTTCTTC.

This clonotype was detected a few times. This chain connects TRBV6-1 to TRBJ2-7, with no clear D. This CDR3 is built from 12 residues. Germline V gives CDR1 MNHNS, CDR2 SASEGT. The V gene lost 1 base and the J gene lost 0 bases, with 1 base spanning the gap. In DNA, the CDR3 is TGTGCCAGCAGTGAAGTCTCCTACGAGCAGTACTTC. Its translation: CASSEVSYEQYF.

The V and J genes are TRBV6-1 and TRBJ1-1; the D gene is possibly TRBD1 (5 bases). The germline V gene has CDR1 MNHNS and CDR2 SASEGT. The CDR3 covers 14 residues. Deletions cut 8 bases from V and 1 base from J, with 14 bases between. CDR3 residues: CASCGFGGNTEAFF. As DNA, the CDR3 is TGTGCCAGCTGCGGGTTTGGGGGGAACACTGAAGCTTTCTTT.

This clonotype came up a few times. The V call is TRBV20-1, the J call TRBJ2-3; TRBD2 agrees at 7 bases. The germline CDR1 and CDR2 sequences are DFQATT and SNEGSKA (reference sequence). The CDR3 has 13 residues. The CDR3 sequence: CNPTSRSTDTQYF. DNA of the CDR3: TGCAATCCGACTAGCCGAAGCACAGATACGCAGTATTTT.

This clonotype was seen at least ten times. The V call is TRBV12-3 or TRBV12-4, the J call TRBJ2-7; a possible D gene is TRBD2 (6 bases). Trimming removed 6 bases from V and 2 bases from J, with 11 bases in between. The CDR3 contains 13 residues. This chain's CDR3 is CASSGGSAYEQYF. CDR3 DNA sequence: TGTGCCAGCAGCGGGGGAAGTGCCTACGAGCAGTACTTC.

In its sample, this clonotype was seen many times. CDR3 DNA: TGTGCCAGCAGGAGGACTAGCGGGCCCTACGAGCAGTACTTC. Amino acid sequence: CASRRTSGPYEQYF. The chain links TRBV12-3 or TRBV12-4 to TRBJ2-7; 11 positions match TRBD2. This CDR3 contains 14 residues. After removal of 6 bases from V and 2 bases from J, the junction contained 3 bases not matched to a gene.

This clonotype was observed a handful of times. The chain uses TRBV7-2 and TRBJ1-6, with TRBD1 matching 10 bases. V was pared by 2 bases and J by 5 bases, with 6 bases of the junction left unmatched. The germline CDR1 and CDR2 sequences are SGHTA and FQGNSA. The CDR3 is made up of 17 amino acids. For the CDR3, the DNA is TGTGCCAGCAGCTTAAGACAGGGGGCTCCCAATAATTCACCCCTCCACTTT. Translating gives CASSLRQGAPNNSPLHF.

This clonotype was counted only a few times. The J gene is TRBJ2-7, the V gene TRBV7-9; D unresolved. Trimming shortened V by 5 bases and J by 4 bases, and 24 bases separated the two germline ends. Germline V lookup: CDR1 SEHNR, CDR2 FQNEAQ (reference sequence). This CDR3 has 17 residues. The CDR3 protein is CASSPQMGRPKGYEQYF. The CDR3 nucleotides read TGTGCCAGCAGCCCCCAGATGGGCAGACCAAAAGGGTACGAGCAGTACTTC.

This chain uses TRBV28 with TRBJ2-5; 7 nucleotides align to TRBD1. Trimming at V came to 2 bases and at J to 5 bases, leaving 14 bases not matched to a gene. This CDR3 comprises 17 residues. The germline V gene encodes CDR1 MDHEN and CDR2 SYDVKM. Written as DNA, the CDR3 is TGTGCCAGCAGTTTAATGACAGGGCCTAGCCGGCAGGAGACCCAGTACTTC. Protein: CASSLMTGPSRQETQYF.

This chain connects TRBV12-3 or TRBV12-4 to TRBJ1-6; 9 nucleotides match TRBD1. The CDR3 covers 16 residues. Losses at the gene ends were 6 bases for V and 7 bases for J; bases not matched to a gene: 10. The CDR3 here is CASSPQGAMGNSPLHF. CDR3 bases: TGTGCCAGCAGCCCACAGGGGGCGATGGGGAATTCACCCCTCCACTTT.

This sequence joins TRBV6-2 or TRBV6-3 and TRBJ2-5; TRBD1 or TRBD2 may be the D gene (5 bases each). The CDR3 sequence is 13 residues long. Per germline, CDR1 MNHEY and CDR2 SVGEGT. Trimming removed 6 bases at V and 1 base at J, with 9 bases between. The CDR3 coding sequence is TGTGCCAGCAGAAGGGGACGCCAAGAGACCCAGTACTTC. Protein sequence: CASRRGRQETQYF.

This clonotype came up a few times. This chain connects TRBV4-3 to TRBJ2-4; D is perhaps TRBD1 (5 bases). This CDR3 is built from 15 residues. The germline V and J ends were trimmed by 0 bases and 6 bases, with 12 bases remaining between them. CDR1 is LGHNA and CDR2 is YSLEER in the germline V gene. The CDR3: CASSQEWGIVNIQYF. The CDR3 nucleotides read TGCGCCAGCAGCCAAGAGTGGGGCATCGTAAACATTCAGTACTTC.